Sequencing of this TCR beta chain was carried out in a study of spatial heterogeneity in lung cancer. Study as a whole: There were 72 donors, all of them untreated patients with early-stage non-small cell lung cancer. The study sequenced follow-up PBMC samples when they were available, at a median of roughly two years after resection.

The time point was: blood at routine non-recurrence follow-up after resection. Whole RNA, which was extracted from tumor, nontumor lung tissue or frozen PBMC, was sequenced without any cell sorting. This clonotype was recorded many times. Single TCR cDNA molecules each had their own unique molecular identifier. One entry per CDR3 protein, called by TCRdb with MiXCR from the 5' RACE reads. Counted here are around 47,000 distinct CDR3 sequences, 7.4% occurring once; the ten biggest clones make up 35% to 45%. Trimming cost V 1 base and J 5 bases, with 11 bases left between them. Germline values: CDR1 SQVTM, CDR2 ANQGSEA. CDR3 length: 13 residues.

This sample comprised PBMCs, obtained at follow-up. The chain recombines TRBV29-1 with TRBJ2-5, with D possibly TRBD2 on 5 matching bases. This clonotype was sampled from a female donor with early-stage non-small cell lung cancer. The CDR3 is CSVEVLGRETQYF. CDR3 DNA sequence: TGCAGCGTTGAAGTACTAGGACGGGAGACCCAGTACTTC.